Sequencing of this TCR beta chain was carried out in a study (dated by TCRdb to 2015 to 2017). For the study in its entirety: The study examined whether tumor-infiltrating Tregs in breast cancer are drawn from blood Tregs or arise in situ by conversion from other CD4+ T cell subsets. Broad study findings and their caveats: Rather than covering whole repertoires, validation in the larger cohort was restricted to a single TCR beta V-J rearrangement. The greatest overlap of tumor-infiltrating Treg TCR alpha and beta sequences was with tumor naive CD4+ T cells, followed next by blood naive CD4+ T cells. Tumor memory CD4+ T cell TCR gene usage clustered with blood and lymph node memory CD4+ cells and lymph node naive CD4+ cells.

Memory CD4+ T cells were isolated as CD4+CD45RO+CD25- cells. Tregs, naive and memory CD4+ T cells from tumor, blood and ipsilateral draining lymph nodes of a handful of breast cancer patients underwent full-length TCR alpha and beta sequencing. Tumor tissue and lymph nodes obtained by ipsilateral axillary dissection were perfused with PBS, cut into small pieces and digested using collagenase I and hyaluronidase. Mononuclear cells from lymph nodes or less than 65 ml of peripheral blood were isolated by Ficoll density gradient centrifugation. A purity exceeding 90% was confirmed by FACS for the sorted cell populations. As for this clonotype: Its antigen is not yet known. No base quality information exists; no much larger clone differs at one position.

Amplification of full-length TCR variable regions was done by 5' RACE PCR using constant-region reverse primers, and this step was followed by semi-nested PCR with Nested Universal Primer A. The ReliaPrep RNA Cell Miniprep System was used to extract total RNA, which was then reverse transcribed into 5'RACE-ready cDNA with the SMARTer RACE 5'/3' Kit. An Illumina MiSeq was used to sequence the full-length TCR alpha and beta libraries, which had been barcoded with multiplex adaptors. The authors' analysis ran thus. For each of nine subset-tissue groups, sequencing data from the five patients were combined, and the groups were compared by unsupervised clustering of TCR gene usage. The Morisita-Horn index was used to calculate repertoire similarity, with shared sequences weighted according to their contribution to each repertoire. TCRdb took the public reads, trimmed them with fastp at Q25, ran MiXCR for clone calling and kept in-frame beta chains. When rows share a CDR3 protein, they turn into one entry using the most common DNA and genes. It is TCRdb's table, rather than the study itself, that gives the V and J calls and clone size. The sample has thousands of distinct CDR3 sequences on record, approximately 69% of them singletons. The top ten clonotypes cover 3.5% to 5% of the sample.

The CDR3 goes from the cysteine to the phenylalanine over 14 residues. Only CDR3 DNA remains: 42 bases, in frame from the first base. V is cut by 2 bases and J by 1 base, and the space between the germline ends is 9 bases. CDR1 and CDR2, per the germline V gene, are SGHRS and YFSETQ. The material sequenced was memory CD4+ T cells sorted from a lymph node. Explained via the paper, the cell subset or site label denotes: memory CD4+ T cells, CD4+CD45RO+CD25-. The chain uses TRBV5-1 and TRBJ1-1, with the D gene too uncertain to name. This receptor was identified in a female donor with breast cancer. The CDR3 protein sequence reads: CASSFVTANTEAFF. The bases are TGCGCCAGCAGCTTTGTGACGGCGAACACTGAAGCTTTCTTT.